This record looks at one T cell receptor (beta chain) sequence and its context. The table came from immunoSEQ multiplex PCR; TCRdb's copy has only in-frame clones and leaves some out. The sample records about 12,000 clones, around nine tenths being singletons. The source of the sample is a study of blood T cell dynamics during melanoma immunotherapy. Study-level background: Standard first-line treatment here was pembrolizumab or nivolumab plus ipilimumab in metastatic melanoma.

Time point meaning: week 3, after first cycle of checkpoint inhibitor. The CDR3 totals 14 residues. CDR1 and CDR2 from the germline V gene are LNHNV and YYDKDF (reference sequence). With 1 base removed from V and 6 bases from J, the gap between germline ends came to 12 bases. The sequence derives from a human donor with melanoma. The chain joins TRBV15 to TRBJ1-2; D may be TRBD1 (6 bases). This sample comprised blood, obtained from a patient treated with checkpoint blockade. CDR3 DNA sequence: TGTGCCACCAGCAGAGGTTATGCAGGGGATGGCTACACCTTC. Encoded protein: CATSRGYAGDGYTF. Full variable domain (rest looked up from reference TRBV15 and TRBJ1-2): DAMVIQNPRYQVTQFGKPVTLSCSQTLNHNVMYWYQQKSSQAPKLLFHYYDKDFNNEADTPDNFQSRRPNTSFCFLDIRSPGLGDTAMYLCATSRGYAGDGYTFGSGTRLTVV.